Each of the 26 T cell receptor beta chains below was sequenced from the same sample in a study of T cell changes during pregnancy in multiple sclerosis. The data were produced by immunoSEQ multiplex PCR, yet TCRdb's version contains in-frame clones alone and is incomplete. The top ten clones hold under 0.5% of a sample with more than 35,000 clones, 94% of them seen once. Sample: CD4+ T cells from peripheral blood mononuclear cells, taken in the second trimester of pregnancy. The receptors shown here come from a female donor with multiple sclerosis, enrolled in a pregnancy study.

V usage is TRBV4-2 and J usage is TRBJ2-4, with D unresolved. V was shortened by 4 bases and J by 5 bases, with 3 bases between the two germline ends. CDR1 and CDR2 (germline): LGHNA, YNFKEQ. This CDR3 has 11 amino acids. The chain's CDR3 is CASSLENIQYF. The DNA of the CDR3 is TGTGCCAGCAGCCTAGAAAACATTCAGTACTTC.

This clone was counted a few times. J is TRBJ2-7 and V is TRBV7-2; 7 bases are shared with TRBD2. The CDR3 extends over 14 amino acids. With 5 bases clipped from V and 2 bases from J, the junction kept 6 bases outside the gene matches. The germline V gene encodes CDR1 SGHTA and CDR2 FQGNSA. The chain's CDR3 is CASSTQSGAYEQYF. The CDR3 nucleotides are TGTGCCAGCAGCACACAAAGCGGGGCCTACGAGCAGTACTTC.

This sequence joins TRBV2 and TRBJ1-2; no reliable D call. The germline V gene encodes CDR1 SNHLY and CDR2 FYNNEI. Trimming pared 1 base from V and 3 bases from J, leaving 9 bases between. The CDR3 extends over 14 amino acids. The CDR3 spells CASSEGAGYYGYTF. DNA for the CDR3: TGTGCCAGCAGTGAAGGGGCAGGTTACTATGGCTACACCTTC.

The J gene is TRBJ2-2, the V gene TRBV15; 12 bases are a match to TRBD2. The V and J ends lost 2 bases and 0 bases, in that order; junction bases with no gene match: 10. The CDR3 has 20 residues. The germline gives CDR1 LNHNV, CDR2 YYDKDF (reference sequence). CDR3 sequence (DNA): TGTGCCACCAGCAGATCCGGACTAGCGGGGATACTATCGAACACCGGGGAGCTGTTTTTT. It codes for CATSRSGLAGILSNTGELFF.

The chain couples TRBV18 to TRBJ1-3; 7 nucleotides agree with TRBD1. The germline gives CDR1 KGHSH, CDR2 LQKENI. The CDR3 is 20 residues long. Unmatched junction bases numbered 17, after V lost 3 bases and J lost 0 bases. CDR3 nucleotides: TGTGCCAGCTCACCTATCTCCTTCCCGGGACAGTCTCTCTCTGGAAACACCATATATTTT. Its translation is CASSPISFPGQSLSGNTIYF.

The chain recombines TRBV18 with TRBJ2-3; the D gene is possibly TRBD2 (5 bases). The germline CDR1 and CDR2 sequences are KGHSH and LQKENI. The CDR3 is 15 amino acids. V dropped 1 base and J dropped 4 bases, with 12 bases sitting between them. The DNA of the CDR3 is TGTGCCAGCTCACCACGGCTAGCCAGCGCAGATACGCAGTATTTT. The encoded protein is CASSPRLASADTQYF.

This clone has a single count. The V gene is TRBV7-9, the J gene TRBJ2-4, with 8 bases that match TRBD1. CDR1 is SEHNR, CDR2 FQNEAQ, per germline (reference sequence). The CDR3 has 15 amino acids. J lost 2 bases, V lost 5 bases, and 5 bases had no gene match. In DNA form, the CDR3 reads TGTGCCAGCAGCACCCGACAGGGGACCAAAAACATTCAGTACTTC. This encodes CASSTRQGTKNIQYF.

The gene calls are TRBV28 and TRBJ2-7, with 12 bases matching TRBD2. The CDR3 runs 14 residues. Trimming took 10 bases from V and 7 from J; bases not matched to a gene: 11. The V gene's germline CDR1 is MDHEN and CDR2 SYDVKM. DNA for the CDR3: TGTGCCACCATGCGACCTAGCGGGAGGGGAGAGCAGTACTTC. Translated, it gives CATMRPSGRGEQYF. Variable domain in full (rest from reference TRBV28 and TRBJ2-7): DVKVTQSSRYLVKRTGEKVFLECVQDMDHENMFWYRQDPGLGLRLIYFSYDVKMKEKGDIPEGYSVSREKKERFSLILESASTNQTSMYLCATMRPSGRGEQYFGPGTRLTVT.

This chain uses TRBV12-2 with TRBJ2-7; the DNA was not used to check the table's D call, TRBD1. TRBV12-2 is listed as a pseudogene. The CDR3 length is 16 residues. In DNA, the CDR3 is TGTGCAAGTCGCTCCACGGGACAGGGGGAGGCCTACGAGCAGTACTTC. Translating gives CASRSTGQGEAYEQYF.

This clone came up once. The CDR3: CASSLNQGWDEQYF. DNA of the CDR3: TGTGCCAGCAGCTTAAATCAGGGGTGGGACGAGCAGTACTTC. The V call is TRBV7-9, the J call TRBJ2-7; weak D call: TRBD1 (6 bases). Germline V lookup: CDR1 SEHNR, CDR2 FQNEAQ (reference sequence). The V end was cut by 2 bases, the J end by 5 bases, with 13 bases between. CDR3 length: 14 residues.

The CDR3 coding sequence is TGCGCCAGCAGCCGAAGTGGGCAGCTTGCAACTAATGAAAAACTGTTTTTT. This gives the protein CASSRSGQLATNEKLFF. The V call is TRBV4-1, the J call TRBJ1-4; D remains unclear. This CDR3 spans 17 amino acids. V lost 4 bases, J lost 0 bases, and 15 bases lay in between. In germline, CDR1 is MGHRA, CDR2 YSYEKL.

The V call is TRBV2, the J call TRBJ1-1; D possibly corresponds to TRBD1 (5 bases). Trimming took off 7 bases at V and 1 base at J, with 16 bases between the two ends. CDR3 length equals 15 residues. Germline V CDR1 and CDR2: SNHLY, FYNNEI. In nucleotides, the CDR3 is TGTGCCAGCACCCCGGACGGCAGGGCGAACACTGAAGCTTTCTTT. Amino acids: CASTPDGRANTEAFF.

The genes are TRBV2 and TRBJ2-7; TRBD2 aligns across 11 bases. J lost 3 bases, V lost 6 bases, and 13 bases had no gene match. Germline CDR1 and CDR2: SNHLY and FYNNEI. The CDR3 is 17 amino acids. In DNA form, the CDR3 reads TGTGCCAGCAGCTCTAGAGGTACTAGCGGGGGACTCTACGAGCAGTACTTC. It translates to CASSSRGTSGGLYEQYF.

This clone was counted once. The rearrangement links TRBV28 to TRBJ2-1, with D unresolved. Germline CDR1 reads MDHEN; CDR2 reads SYDVKM. V lost 6 bases to trimming and J lost 0 bases, with 12 bases between them. The CDR3 is 15 amino acids. In nucleotides, the CDR3 is TGTGCCAGCAGACCTACTAAAAGCTCCTACAATGAGCAGTTCTTC. It is translated as CASRPTKSSYNEQFF.

This rearrangement joins TRBV10-3 to TRBJ1-1; the D gene is possibly TRBD1 (6 bases). Germline CDR1 reads ENHRY; CDR2 reads SYGVKD. This CDR3 contains 14 residues. The germline V and J ends were trimmed by 3 bases and 10 bases, with 18 bases remaining between them. CDR3 in DNA: TGTGCCATCAGTGACTCCGGGACACCCCTATTAGCTTTCTTT. Residues: CAISDSGTPLLAFF.

The J gene is TRBJ1-2, the V gene TRBV19, with D possibly being TRBD1 (6 bases). V was pared by 9 bases and J by 1 base, with 12 bases between. In germline, CDR1 is LNHDA, CDR2 SQIVND (reference sequence). The CDR3 contains 13 residues. The DNA of the CDR3 is TGTGCCAGCAACCCGGACAGTAACTATGGCTACACCTTC. Translated: CASNPDSNYGYTF. The entire variable domain, with the rest obtained from reference TRBV19 and TRBJ1-2, is as follows: DGGITQSPKYLFRKEGQNVTLSCEQNLNHDAMYWYRQDPGQGLRLIYYSQIVNDFQKGDIAEGYSVSREKKESFPLTVTSAQKNPTAFYLCASNPDSNYGYTFGSGTRLTVV.

This clone appeared once. V is TRBV11-2 and J is TRBJ2-7; 10 positions agree with TRBD1. V lost 0 bases, J lost 6 bases, and 2 bases stayed unmatched. Germline CDR1 is SGHAT and CDR2 is FQNNGV. The CDR3 spans 14 residues. As DNA, the CDR3 is TGTGCCAGCAGCTTAGAGCGGACAGGGGGCGAGCAGTACTTC. This gives the protein CASSLERTGGEQYF.

The J gene is TRBJ1-5, the V gene TRBV28; 8 nucleotides align to TRBD1. Germline V gene data show CDR1 as MDHEN and CDR2 as SYDVKM. The CDR3 totals 14 residues. J gave up 5 bases and V 3 bases, and 3 bases lay outside the gene matches. Written as DNA, the CDR3 is TGTGCCAGCAGTTTGAGACAGGGGTATCAGCCCCAGCATTTT. Translating gives CASSLRQGYQPQHF.

The CDR3 region is CASSLSLEFNQPQHF. As DNA, the CDR3 is TGTGCCAGCAGCTTGAGTTTAGAGTTCAATCAGCCCCAGCATTTT. V usage is TRBV5-5 and J usage is TRBJ1-5; no clear D gene. CDR1 SGHKS and CDR2 YYEKEE come from the germline V gene (reference sequence). The CDR3 has 15 amino acids. V lost 1 base to trimming and J lost 3 bases, with 11 bases between them. The entire variable domain, with the rest obtained from reference TRBV5-5 and TRBJ1-5, is as follows: DAGVTQSPTHLIKTRGQQVTLRCSPISGHKSVSWYQQVLGQGPQFIFQYYEKEERGRGNFPDRFSARQFPNYSSELNVNALLLGDSALYLCASSLSLEFNQPQHFGDGTRLSIL.

V gene TRBV7-9 combines with J gene TRBJ2-2, with 7 bases fitting TRBD2. CDR1 is SEHNR, CDR2 FQNEAQ, per germline (reference sequence). The CDR3 has 16 residues. The V segment lost 4 bases and the J segment 4 bases; nucleotides outside the gene matches: 9. CDR3 nucleotide sequence: TGTGCCAGCAGCTATACTAGCGTGGCCCCCACCGGGGAGCTGTTTTTT. Its translation: CASSYTSVAPTGELFF.

The CDR3 is CASSLAGGNSPLHF. DNA of the CDR3: TGTGCCAGCAGCTTAGCAGGTGGGAATTCACCCCTCCACTTT. The chain links TRBV7-3 to TRBJ1-6; no clear D gene. The CDR3 has 14 residues. The germline V and J ends were trimmed by 2 bases and 7 bases, with 9 bases remaining between them. Germline V gene lookup returns CDR1 SGHTA and CDR2 FQGTGA.

The V call is TRBV6-5, the J call TRBJ1-5, with D hard to call. Germline loops: CDR1 MNHEY, CDR2 SVGAGI. V lost 7 bases to trimming and J lost 3 bases, with 10 bases between them. CDR3 length equals 13 residues. The CDR3 sequence is CASKGDLNQPQHF. Written as DNA, the CDR3 is TGTGCCAGCAAGGGAGACCTCAATCAGCCCCAGCATTTT.

The chain couples TRBV9 to TRBJ1-1; unclear D gene. V lost 0 bases to trimming and J lost 10 bases, with 13 bases between them. CDR1 is SGDLS, CDR2 YYNGEE, per germline. This CDR3 spans 13 amino acids. CDR3: CASSVEDWGVAFF. CDR3 sequence (DNA): TGTGCCAGCAGCGTAGAGGACTGGGGAGTAGCTTTCTTT. Based on the CDR3 plus reference TRBV9 and TRBJ1-1, the full variable domain is DSGVTQTPKHLITATGQRVTLRCSPRSGDLSVYWYQQSLDQGLQFLIQYYNGEERAKGNILERFSAQQFPDLHSELNLSSLELGDSALYFCASSVEDWGVAFFGQGTRLTVV.

V usage is TRBV14 and J usage is TRBJ2-2; 10 nucleotides match TRBD1. The CDR3 covers 15 residues. CDR1 SGHDN and CDR2 FVKESK come from the germline V gene. Germline trimming cut 4 bases from V and 6 bases from J; bases unmatched to any gene: 5. The DNA of the CDR3 is TGTGCCAGCAGCCCGGGACAGGGGTTCCCCGGGGAGCTGTTTTTT. Translated: CASSPGQGFPGELFF.

Written as DNA, the CDR3 is TGTGCCAGCTCACCTAGCCCCTTCGAGCAGTACTTC. Its protein is CASSPSPFEQYF. This chain connects TRBV18 to TRBJ2-7; D gene unclear. Looked up from germline, CDR1 is KGHSH and CDR2 is LQKENI. CDR3 length: 12 amino acids. V gave up 3 bases and J gave up 6 bases, with 9 bases separating them.

This clone showed up just once. V gene TRBV14 combines with J gene TRBJ2-3; D is undetermined. V was trimmed by 3 bases and J by 5 bases, leaving 3 bases between them. The length of the CDR3 is 11 residues. The germline V gene encodes CDR1 SGHDN and CDR2 FVKESK. The CDR3 DNA reads as TGTGCCAGCAGCCAGAGAGATACGCAGTATTTT. It translates to CASSQRDTQYF.